The clone carrying this T cell receptor beta chain was counted only a few times. What it binds is unknown. Trimming took off 6 bases at V and 6 bases at J, with 14 bases between the two ends. The germline CDR1 and CDR2 sequences are LGHNT and FRNRAP. The CDR3 runs 13 residues. These data come from a study of identical twins. Study outcomes and limitations: Conclusions relied on cross-sectional statistical analysis, not following the same donors. With beta out-of-frame sequences, excess sharing by twins was weaker.

Addition of a universal primer site occurred through template switching, and cDNA carried unique molecular identifiers. TCRdb analysed the 5' RACE reads with MiXCR anew, one entry per CDR3 protein. Among some 330,000 distinct CDR3 sequences, approximately 8.7% were seen once, and the ten largest hold 8% to 9.5%. This chain links TRBV12-5 with TRBJ1-2, with D uncertain. The receptor was derived from a woman aged 45-60 years in good health. The specimen was naive T cells sorted from blood. The CDR3 region has the DNA TGTGCTAGTGGACCAAGGGTGTTACATGGCTACACCTTC. This codes for CASGPRVLHGYTF.